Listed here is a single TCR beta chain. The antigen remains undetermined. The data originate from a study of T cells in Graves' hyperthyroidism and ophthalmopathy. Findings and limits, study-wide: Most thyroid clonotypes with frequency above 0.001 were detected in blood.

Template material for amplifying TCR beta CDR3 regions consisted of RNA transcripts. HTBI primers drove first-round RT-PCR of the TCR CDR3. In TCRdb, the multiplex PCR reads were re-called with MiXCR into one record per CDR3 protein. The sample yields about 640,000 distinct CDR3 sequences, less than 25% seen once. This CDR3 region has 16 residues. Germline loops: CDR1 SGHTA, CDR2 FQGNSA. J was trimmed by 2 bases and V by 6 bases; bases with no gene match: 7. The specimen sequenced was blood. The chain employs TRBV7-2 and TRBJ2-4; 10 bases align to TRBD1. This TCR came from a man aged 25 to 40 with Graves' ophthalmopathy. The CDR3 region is CASSRTGGFTKNIQYF. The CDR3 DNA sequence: TGTGCCAGCAGTAGGACAGGGGGTTTTACCAAAAACATTCAGTACTTC.